These 30 T cell receptor beta chains were all obtained from the same sample, sequenced in a study of T cell repertoires in cytomegalovirus infection. Via MiXCR, TCRdb re-called the reads, giving one row per CDR3 protein. The profile shows 510,000 or so distinct CDR3 sequences, more than 25% of them singletons. The sequenced sample consisted of PBMCs. Receptor source: a human donor in good health (CMV status not recorded). Some clones in this sample may be carry-over from other donors' samples.

The rearrangement uses TRBV12-3 or TRBV12-4 and TRBJ2-1; TRBD2 agrees at 7 bases. The CDR3 spans 16 residues. The V segment lost 6 bases and the J segment 6 bases; nucleotides outside the gene matches: 14. CDR3: CASRQSGLGISNEQFF. The DNA of the CDR3 is TGTGCCAGCAGGCAGAGCGGACTAGGAATATCCAATGAGCAGTTCTTC.

The genes are TRBV5-6 and TRBJ1-2; 10 bases agree with TRBD1. The V gene end was trimmed by 4 bases and the J gene end by 6 bases; junction bases not matched to a gene: 6. Germline V lookup: CDR1 SGHDT, CDR2 YYEEEE. The CDR3 is made up of 14 amino acids. CDR3 in amino acids: CASSNDRGLHGYTF. As DNA, the CDR3 is TGTGCCAGCAGCAACGACAGGGGGCTTCATGGCTACACCTTC.

This clonotype appeared a few times. CDR3 protein: CASSLEYEQETQYF. CDR3 DNA: TGTGCCAGCAGCCTAGAATACGAGCAAGAGACCCAGTACTTC. The rearrangement links TRBV7-6 to TRBJ2-5; D is undetermined. The CDR3 sequence is 14 residues long. V was pared by 5 bases and J by 2 bases, with 12 bases between. From germline, CDR1 is SGHVS and CDR2 FNYEAQ.

This clonotype was counted a few times. The chain combines TRBV7-8 with TRBJ2-5; D may match TRBD1 or TRBD2 (5 bases each). CDR1 and CDR2 from the germline V gene are SGHVS and FQNEAQ. The CDR3 contains 15 residues. Trimming cost V 4 bases and J 3 bases, with 15 bases left between them. CDR3 sequence reads: CASSSGPGRKETQYF. CDR3 DNA: TGTGCCAGCAGCTCAGGACCGGGACGGAAAGAGACCCAGTACTTC.

The rearrangement joins TRBV7-6 to TRBJ2-1; 10 nucleotides line up with TRBD2. CDR1 SGHVS and CDR2 FNYEAQ come from the germline V gene. The CDR3 totals 17 residues. The J segment lost 0 bases and the V segment lost 5 bases, leaving 7 bases of the junction unmatched. In nucleotides, the CDR3 is TGTGCCAGCAGCATAACTAGCGGGGCTAGCTCCTACAATGAGCAGTTCTTC. As protein: CASSITSGASSYNEQFF.

A single count supports this clonotype. The junction differs from germline at one of its ends, possibly a read error. The rearrangement joins TRBV4-1 to TRBJ2-1; 7 positions match TRBD2. Per germline, CDR1 MGHRA and CDR2 YSYEKL. This CDR3 has 15 residues. The CDR3 DNA sequence: TGTGCCAGCAGCGAAGGGTCTAGCGGTTACAATGAGCAGTTCTTC. Protein sequence: CASSEGSSGYNEQFF.

This clonotype was seen a few times. The V gene is TRBV14, the J gene TRBJ2-1; the match to TRBD2 covers 9 bases. V shed 3 bases, J shed 5 bases, and the junction held 8 bases outside the gene matches. This CDR3 is 16 amino acids long. CDR1 is SGHDN, CDR2 FVKESK, per germline. The CDR3 DNA follows: TGTGCCAGCAGCCAGAGGGTTCTAGCGGGACACAATGAGCAGTTCTTC. Translating gives CASSQRVLAGHNEQFF.

The J gene is TRBJ2-5, the V gene TRBV10-3; D unresolved. The germline V gene encodes CDR1 ENHRY and CDR2 SYGVKD. This CDR3 contains 14 residues. Trimming took 3 bases from V and 3 from J, leaving 11 bases between them. The CDR3 region has the DNA TGTGCCATCAGTGATCCCTCGTTTAAAGAGACCCAGTACTTC. Its protein product is CAISDPSFKETQYF.

This sequence joins TRBV7-8 and TRBJ2-7; weak D call: TRBD2 (5 bases). V lost 5 bases to trimming and J lost 3 bases, with 14 bases between them. The V gene's germline CDR1 is SGHVS and CDR2 FQNEAQ. The CDR3 has 14 amino acids. The CDR3 DNA reads as TGTGCCAGCAGCCCCGGAAGAAGCGGCTACGAGCAGTACTTC. Its translation: CASSPGRSGYEQYF.

The chain links TRBV7-6 to TRBJ2-1; TRBD2 might be the D (5 bases). The CDR3 runs to 17 residues. The V gene lost 5 bases and the J gene lost 0 bases, with 17 bases spanning the gap. Germline V gene lookup returns CDR1 SGHVS and CDR2 FNYEAQ. The CDR3, as DNA: TGTGCCAGCAGCGCGTACCAAGCGGAGAGCTCCTACAATGAGCAGTTCTTC. Encoded protein: CASSAYQAESSYNEQFF.

The chain carries TRBV11-1 and TRBJ2-1, with a possible D match to TRBD2 (5 bases). V lost 4 bases and J 2 bases, leaving 12 bases between the germline ends. The CDR3 spans 15 residues. Per germline, CDR1 SGHAT and CDR2 FQDESV (reference sequence). CDR3 protein: CASSYLSGTYNEQFF. CDR3 DNA sequence: TGTGCCAGCAGCTACCTTTCCGGGACCTACAATGAGCAGTTCTTC.

This clonotype has just a few counts. J is TRBJ2-1 and V is TRBV7-9, with TRBD2 identical over 11 bases. The CDR3 runs to 17 residues. CDR1 and CDR2 from the germline V gene are SEHNR and FQNEAQ (reference sequence). V was pared by 4 bases and J by 8 bases, with 13 bases of the junction left unmatched. CDR3 nucleotides: TGTGCCAGCAGCTCCCCGGCCACTAGCGGGAGAAGCGATGAGCAGTTCTTC. Protein product: CASSSPATSGRSDEQFF.

The chain has TRBV5-1 and TRBJ2-7; D remains ambiguous. The ends were cut back, 2 bases at V and 5 bases at J, with 14 bases in the middle. The V gene's germline CDR1 is SGHRS and CDR2 YFSETQ. The CDR3 is 14 residues long. The CDR3 nucleotides read TGCGCCAGCAGCTTCTTCCCGGGTAACCACGAGCAGTACTTC. This translates into CASSFFPGNHEQYF.

V usage is TRBV10-3 and J usage is TRBJ1-2, with D maybe TRBD1 (6 bases). Germline V gives CDR1 ENHRY, CDR2 SYGVKD. This CDR3 has 13 residues. The germline V and J ends were trimmed by 6 bases and 8 bases, with 16 bases remaining between them. The CDR3: CAISATLQGGYTF. CDR3 bases: TGTGCCATCAGCGCTACCTTACAGGGAGGCTACACCTTC.

This clonotype was counted a few times. The chain combines TRBV24-1 with TRBJ2-5; 8 nucleotides align to TRBD2. V lost 7 bases to trimming and J lost 5 bases; unmatched junction nucleotides: 5. Germline V gene lookup returns CDR1 KGHDR and CDR2 SFDVKD. The CDR3 length is 13 residues. CDR3 DNA: TGTGCCACCAGCGGGAGGGTCTTGGAGACCCAGTACTTC. Encoded protein: CATSGRVLETQYF.

This clonotype was found many times. V usage is TRBV7-2 and J usage is TRBJ1-6; 7 bases line up with TRBD1. V lost 5 bases to trimming and J lost 5 bases; unmatched junction nucleotides: 9. The V gene's germline CDR1 is SGHTA and CDR2 FQGNSA. The CDR3 covers 16 residues. The CDR3 protein is CASSLRARGNNSPLHF. The CDR3 DNA sequence: TGTGCCAGCAGCCTCCGGGCCAGGGGGAATAATTCACCCCTCCACTTT. The whole variable domain, remainder taken from reference TRBV7-2 and TRBJ1-6, is GAGVSQSPSNKVTEKGKDVELRCDPISGHTALYWYRQSLGQGLEFLIYFQGNSAPDKSGLPSDRFSAERTGGSVSTLTIQRTQQEDSAVYLCASSLRARGNNSPLHFGNGTRLTVT.

The chain has TRBV2 and TRBJ2-7; TRBD1 might be the D (5 bases). Germline V CDR1 and CDR2: SNHLY, FYNNEI. V gave up 0 bases and J gave up 4 bases, with 25 bases separating them. The CDR3 covers 19 residues. CDR3 loop: CASSEAPANLDTLRYEQYF. CDR3 in DNA: TGTGCCAGCAGTGAAGCGCCGGCAAACCTGGACACGCTACGTTACGAGCAGTACTTC.

The chain links TRBV6-5 to TRBJ2-7, with D perhaps TRBD2 (6 bases). CDR1 is MNHEY and CDR2 is SVGAGI in the germline V gene. The CDR3 covers 14 residues. V was pared by 6 bases and J by 2 bases, with 14 bases between. The DNA for the CDR3 is TGTGCCAGCAGCACCAAGGGACTCCCCTACGAGCAGTACTTC. It yields the protein CASSTKGLPYEQYF.

V gene TRBV5-8 combines with J gene TRBJ2-5; 11 nucleotides match TRBD2. V gave up 0 bases and J gave up 0 bases; unmatched junction bases: 1. Per germline, CDR1 SGHTS and CDR2 YDEGEE. The CDR3 loop spans 16 amino acids. This CDR3 reads CASSLGLAGHQETQYF. The CDR3 DNA is TGTGCCAGCAGCTTGGGACTAGCGGGACACCAAGAGACCCAGTACTTC. Full variable domain (missing parts from reference TRBV5-8 and TRBJ2-5): EAGVTQSPTHLIKTRGQQATLRCSPISGHTSVYWYQQALGLGLQFLLWYDEGEERNRGNFPPRFSGRQFPNYSSELNVNALELEDSALYLCASSLGLAGHQETQYFGPGTRLLVL.

The chain employs TRBV7-9 and TRBJ2-5; D might be TRBD2 (6 bases). Trimming stripped 5 bases from V and 3 bases from J, with 16 bases between. Germline CDR1 is SEHNR and CDR2 is FQNEAQ (reference sequence). The CDR3 extends over 15 amino acids. CDR3 nucleotide sequence: TGTGCCAGCAGCCATGGAGGGGTGTCCAAAGAGACCCAGTACTTC. It specifies CASSHGGVSKETQYF.

This clonotype was counted only a few times. The chain uses TRBV7-9 and TRBJ2-5; 8 bases align to TRBD2. CDR1 is SEHNR, CDR2 FQNEAQ, per germline (reference sequence). This CDR3 is built from 16 residues. Losses at the gene ends were 7 bases for V and 1 base for J; bases not matched to a gene: 11. The CDR3 spells CASTHHRTSSQETQYF. As DNA, the CDR3 is TGTGCCAGCACCCACCATCGGACTAGCAGCCAAGAGACCCAGTACTTC.

This chain connects TRBV10-3 to TRBJ2-7, with a possible D match to TRBD2 (7 bases). This CDR3 contains 16 residues. The ends were cut back, 3 bases at V and 3 bases at J, with 18 bases in the middle. Per germline, CDR1 ENHRY and CDR2 SYGVKD. The CDR3 sequence: CAISEKGRGGFYEQYV. The CDR3 DNA is TGTGCCATCAGTGAAAAGGGGAGGGGGGGGTTCTACGAGCAGTACGTC.

This clonotype was observed a few times. This chain joins TRBV28 and TRBJ1-1; 8 bases agree with TRBD1. The V gene end was trimmed by 1 base and the J gene end by 0 bases; junction bases not matched to a gene: 13. CDR1 and CDR2 (germline): MDHEN, SYDVKM. The CDR3 consists of 19 residues. The CDR3 spells CASSLSTGTGEYLNTEAFF. CDR3 nucleotide sequence: TGTGCCAGCAGTTTATCAACCGGGACAGGAGAATACTTGAACACTGAAGCTTTCTTT. Full variable domain (rest looked up from reference TRBV28 and TRBJ1-1): DVKVTQSSRYLVKRTGEKVFLECVQDMDHENMFWYRQDPGLGLRLIYFSYDVKMKEKGDIPEGYSVSREKKERFSLILESASTNQTSMYLCASSLSTGTGEYLNTEAFFGQGTRLTVV.

The chain recombines TRBV6-6 with TRBJ2-7, with TRBD2 matching over 14 bases. The CDR3 contains 18 residues. Germline V gene data show CDR1 as MNHNY and CDR2 as SVGAGI (reference sequence). V lost 2 bases and J lost 7; bases outside the gene matches: 13. In nucleotides, the CDR3 is TGTGCCAGCAGTTACCACGTCGGGACTAGCGGGAGTGTTGTTGAGCAGTACTTC. The encoded protein is CASSYHVGTSGSVVEQYF.

V gene TRBV15 combines with J gene TRBJ2-3, with D possibly matching TRBD2 (5 bases). The CDR3 is 13 amino acids. Germline V gene lookup returns CDR1 LNHNV and CDR2 YYDKDF (reference sequence). V was shortened by 8 bases and J by 6 bases, with 15 bases between the two germline ends. In nucleotides, the CDR3 is TGTGCCACCCAAATAATGGGCGGGGATACGCAGTATTTT. Protein: CATQIMGGDTQYF. Full variable domain (rest looked up from reference TRBV15 and TRBJ2-3): DAMVIQNPRYQVTQFGKPVTLSCSQTLNHNVMYWYQQKSSQAPKLLFHYYDKDFNNEADTPDNFQSRRPNTSFCFLDIRSPGLGDTAMYLCATQIMGGDTQYFGPGTRLTVL.

This chain connects TRBV7-4 to TRBJ1-6, with 7 bases fitting TRBD1. Germline CDR1 reads SGHVT; CDR2 reads SQSDAQ. J lost 1 base, V lost 5 bases, and 8 bases had no gene match. This CDR3 has 17 amino acids. The CDR3 protein is CASSTTGMASYNSPLHF. DNA of the CDR3: TGTGCCAGCAGCACGACAGGGATGGCGTCCTATAATTCACCCCTCCACTTT.

Only a few counts were recorded for this clonotype. The CDR3 is CATSRVSPPEQFF. The DNA for the CDR3 is TGTGCCACCAGCAGAGTCTCGCCTCCTGAGCAGTTCTTC. The chain has TRBV15 and TRBJ2-1; D ambiguous. Germline V CDR1 and CDR2: LNHNV, YYDKDF (reference sequence). Trimming removed 1 base at V and 9 bases at J, with 10 bases between. The CDR3 covers 13 residues.

This clonotype was found a few times. The gene calls are TRBV20-1 and TRBJ2-6, with 11 bases aligning to TRBD1. After removal of 2 bases from V and 0 bases from J, the junction contained 3 bases not matched to a gene. Germline V CDR1 and CDR2: DFQATT, SNEGSKA (reference sequence). This CDR3 has 17 residues. The CDR3 sequence: CSARFGTGGSGANVLTF. The CDR3 DNA is TGCAGTGCTAGATTCGGGACAGGGGGCTCTGGGGCCAACGTCCTGACTTTC.

This clonotype was seen a handful of times. The chain recombines TRBV7-9 with TRBJ1-1, with a possible D match to TRBD1 (5 bases). V was clipped by 3 bases and J by 3 bases, with 23 bases between them. There are 18 residues in the CDR3. The germline gives CDR1 SEHNR, CDR2 FQNEAQ (reference sequence). The CDR3 is CASSFTLSWGGEDTEAFF. CDR3 in DNA: TGTGCCAGCAGCTTCACACTGAGTTGGGGGGGAGAGGACACTGAAGCTTTCTTT.

The chain combines TRBV12-5 with TRBJ1-1; D perhaps matches TRBD1 (6 bases). The ends were cut back, 4 bases at V and 6 bases at J, with 24 bases in the middle. Germline V gene lookup returns CDR1 LGHNT and CDR2 FRNRAP. The CDR3 length is 17 residues. The CDR3 protein is CASGSKVSPTGLPEAFF. The CDR3 coding sequence is TGTGCTAGTGGTTCTAAGGTGTCTCCCACAGGGCTCCCTGAAGCTTTCTTT.